This T cell receptor beta chain was captured in a study of T-cell memory formation after mild COVID-19. Broader study findings: For contracting clones, CD4+ ones sat mainly in CM and EM, CD8+ in EMRA.

V was cut by 8 bases and J by 4 bases, with 17 bases left in between. The length of the CDR3 is 14 residues. The V gene's germline CDR1 is ENHRY and CDR2 SYGVKD. With constant-segment primers, 5'RACE yielded cDNA libraries of TCR alpha and TCR beta that carried sample barcodes and UMIs. TCRdb independently ran MiXCR on the 5' RACE reads; one entry per CDR3 protein. Here the sample spans fewer than 350,000 distinct CDR3 sequences, around 17% being singletons. This clonotype was detected only a few times. Antigen unknown. The sequence was obtained from a man aged 18 to 29 who had mild COVID-19 (a few samples of this study predate the infection). Cell type and time point are not known. This rearrangement joins TRBV10-3 to TRBJ1-1; D is undetermined. The specimen was PBMCs or a T cell subset sorted from them (not recorded which). The CDR3 here is CAIQSLGSGTEAFF. CDR3 nucleotides: TGTGCCATCCAGAGTTTGGGTTCCGGCACTGAAGCTTTCTTT.